Each of the 15 T cell receptor beta chains below was sequenced from the same sample in a study of cytomegalovirus exposure and HLA in healthy donors. The PCR contained 60 Vbeta and 13 Jbeta primers. Produced via immunoSEQ multiplex PCR; TCRdb's table is partial and in-frame only. The table records under 200,000 clones, roughly 72% of them present only once. Sample: PBMCs. The receptors derive from a woman between 25 and 40 years old in good health and CMV-seropositive.

This clone was seen a few times. V gene TRBV4-3 combines with J gene TRBJ2-3, with 7 bases fitting TRBD2. The germline CDR1 and CDR2 sequences are LGHNA and YSLEER. V lost 4 bases and J lost 0; bases outside the gene matches: 16. There are 19 residues in the CDR3. The CDR3 protein is CASSRDDVRAGTSTDTQYF. The CDR3 region has the DNA TGCGCCAGCAGCCGAGACGATGTACGAGCGGGAACTAGCACAGATACGCAGTATTTT.

The chain recombines TRBV19 with TRBJ2-2; D gene unclear. CDR3 length: 13 amino acids. Between the trimmed V and J ends, which lost 7 bases and 5 bases, there was a span of 11 bases. Per the germline V gene, CDR1 is LNHDA and CDR2 is SQIVND (reference sequence). The CDR3 sequence is CASTRVRTGELFF. The CDR3 DNA is TGTGCCAGTACTCGGGTTCGTACCGGGGAGCTGTTTTTT.

The CDR3 nucleotides read TGTGCCAGCAGCGTACCGGGACAGGGGGCAACCTCGTACAATGAGCAGTTCTTC. This sequence encodes CASSVPGQGATSYNEQFF. The chain couples TRBV9 to TRBJ2-1, with 12 bases identical to TRBD1. Germline values: CDR1 SGDLS, CDR2 YYNGEE. The CDR3 loop spans 18 amino acids. The ends lost 1 base at V and 4 bases at J; junction bases unmatched: 9.

A remark on this clone: A junction end diverges from the germline sequence, so it may reflect a read error. The chain couples TRBV7-8 to TRBJ2-7; TRBD2 aligns across 7 bases. CDR3 length equals 11 residues. Per germline, CDR1 SGHVS and CDR2 FQNEAQ. This chain's CDR3 is CASSRWEGLFF. The DNA for the CDR3 is TGTGCCAGCAGCCGCTGGGAGGGGCTGTTCTTC.

The genes are TRBV6-4 and TRBJ1-2; 7 bases are shared with TRBD1. V gave up 2 bases and J gave up 6 bases; unmatched junction bases: 9. Germline values: CDR1 MRHNA, CDR2 SNTAGT. The CDR3 is 15 residues long. In DNA, the CDR3 is TGTGCCAGCAGTGACACCGAGACAGGGTTTGATGGCTACACCTTC. Amino acids: CASSDTETGFDGYTF.

The chain is built from TRBV7-8 and TRBJ2-5; TRBD2 might be the D (5 bases). Trimming left V 5 bases short and J 0 bases short, with 16 bases between. Looked up from germline, CDR1 is SGHVS and CDR2 is FQNEAQ. The CDR3 runs 16 residues. The CDR3 loop reads CASSHPAEKYQETQYF. CDR3 sequence (DNA): TGTGCCAGCAGCCACCCAGCGGAGAAGTACCAAGAGACCCAGTACTTC.

The chain has TRBV7-9 and TRBJ2-6; no reliable D call. The CDR3 is made up of 15 amino acids. V lost 3 bases, J lost 1 base, and 7 bases lay in between. Germline CDR1 SEHNR, CDR2 FQNEAQ (reference sequence). Here the CDR3 reads CASSFVGSGANVLTF. The CDR3 DNA reads TGTGCCAGCAGCTTTGTCGGTTCTGGGGCCAACGTCCTGACTTTC.

The chain uses TRBV5-4 and TRBJ2-2; 9 nucleotides align to TRBD2. Looked up from germline, CDR1 is SGHNT and CDR2 is YYREEE (reference sequence). With V trimmed by 1 base and J by 3 bases, 4 bases remained unmatched. The CDR3 has 16 residues. CDR3 residues: CASSLIRGGDTGELFF. The CDR3 bases are TGTGCCAGCAGCTTGATCCGCGGGGGGGACACCGGGGAGCTGTTTTTT.

This chain connects TRBV18 to TRBJ2-7; 12 bases fit TRBD1. The CDR3 runs to 17 residues. Germline V gene lookup returns CDR1 KGHSH and CDR2 LQKENI. The V gene end was trimmed by 5 bases and the J gene end by 2 bases; junction bases not matched to a gene: 10. CDR3 DNA sequence: TGTGCCAGCTCAATCCGGGACAGGGGGCCCATGCCCTACGAGCAGTACTTC. Its protein is CASSIRDRGPMPYEQYF. Full variable domain (remainder filled in from reference TRBV18 and TRBJ2-7): NAGVMQNPRHLVRRRGQEARLRCSPMKGHSHVYWYRQLPEEGLKFMVYLQKENIIDESGMPKERFSAEFPKEGPSILRIQQVVRGDSAAYFCASSIRDRGPMPYEQYFGPGTRLTVT.

V and J are TRBV7-2 and TRBJ2-1; D ambiguous. V gave up 8 bases and J gave up 6 bases, with 17 bases separating them. This CDR3 region has 14 residues. CDR1 is SGHTA, CDR2 FQGNSA, per germline. CDR3 sequence: CASSQDLQFNEQFF. The DNA for the CDR3 is TGTGCCAGCTCACAAGACTTACAATTCAATGAGCAGTTCTTC.

This chain links TRBV7-8 with TRBJ2-7; D might be TRBD1 (5 bases). V was pared by 5 bases and J by 3 bases, with 17 bases between. In germline, CDR1 is SGHVS, CDR2 FQNEAQ. This CDR3 is built from 15 residues. The CDR3 DNA reads as TGTGCCAGCAGCCTGGGCGATAGGGGTTTCTACGAGCAGTACTTC. Translating it yields CASSLGDRGFYEQYF.

The chain carries TRBV29-1 and TRBJ2-3, with 8 bases lining up with TRBD1. V was pared by 4 bases and J by 2 bases, with 8 bases of the junction left unmatched. This CDR3 comprises 15 residues. The germline V gene encodes CDR1 SQVTM and CDR2 ANQGSEA. The CDR3 protein is CSVGQGRQITDTQYF. As DNA, the CDR3 is TGCAGCGTTGGACAGGGGCGCCAGATCACAGATACGCAGTATTTT.

V and J are TRBV10-3 and TRBJ2-5; D not certain. CDR1 and CDR2 from the germline V gene are ENHRY and SYGVKD. The CDR3 runs 12 residues. The ends were cut back, 4 bases at V and 1 base at J, with 4 bases in the middle. The CDR3 reads CAISGAQETQYF. The CDR3 DNA reads as TGTGCCATCAGTGGGGCCCAAGAGACCCAGTACTTC.

The CDR3 sequence: CASSFRTSGTGELFF. The CDR3 bases are TGTGCCAGCAGTTTCCGGACTAGCGGCACCGGGGAGCTGTTTTTT. The chain has TRBV27 and TRBJ2-2, with 10 nucleotides matching TRBD2. Germline V gives CDR1 MNHEY, CDR2 SMNVEV (reference sequence). The CDR3 runs to 15 residues. J was trimmed by 4 bases and V by 3 bases; bases with no gene match: 2.

V is TRBV10-3 and J is TRBJ2-7, with D possibly matching TRBD1 (6 bases). Trimming removed 0 bases from V and 3 bases from J, with 15 bases in between. The germline gives CDR1 ENHRY, CDR2 SYGVKD. CDR3 length: 16 residues. The CDR3 nucleotides read TGTGCCATCAGTGAGTCGATCTCGGACAGAGACTACGAGCAGTACTTC. Its protein is CAISESISDRDYEQYF.